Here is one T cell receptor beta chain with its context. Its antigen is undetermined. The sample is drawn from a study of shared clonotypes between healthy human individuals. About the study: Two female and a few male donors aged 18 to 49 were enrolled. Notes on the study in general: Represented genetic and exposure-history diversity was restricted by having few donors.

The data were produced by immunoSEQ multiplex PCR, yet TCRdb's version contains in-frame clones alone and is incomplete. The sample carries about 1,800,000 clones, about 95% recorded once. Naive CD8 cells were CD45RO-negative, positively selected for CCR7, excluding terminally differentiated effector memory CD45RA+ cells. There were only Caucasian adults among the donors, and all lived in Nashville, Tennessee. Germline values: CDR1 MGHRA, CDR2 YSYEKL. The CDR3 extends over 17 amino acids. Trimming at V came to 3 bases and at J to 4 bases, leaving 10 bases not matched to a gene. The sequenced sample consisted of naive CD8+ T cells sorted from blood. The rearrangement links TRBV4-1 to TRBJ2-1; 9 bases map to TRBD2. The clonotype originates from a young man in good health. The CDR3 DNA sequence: TGCGCCAGCAGCCAGTCCGAGGCTAGCGGGATGTACAATGAGCAGTTCTTC. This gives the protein CASSQSEASGMYNEQFF.